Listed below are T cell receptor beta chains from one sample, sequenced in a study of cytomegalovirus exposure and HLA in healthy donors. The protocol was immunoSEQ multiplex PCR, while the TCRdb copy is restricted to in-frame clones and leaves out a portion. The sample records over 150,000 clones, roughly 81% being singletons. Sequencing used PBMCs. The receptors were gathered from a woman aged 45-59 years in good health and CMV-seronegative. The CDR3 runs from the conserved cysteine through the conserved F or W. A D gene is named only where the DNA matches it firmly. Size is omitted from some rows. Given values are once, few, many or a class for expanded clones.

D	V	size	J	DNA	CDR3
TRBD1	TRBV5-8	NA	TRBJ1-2	TGTGCCAGCGACCCGGGACAGGAAGGCGGCTACACCTTC	CASDPGQEGGYTF
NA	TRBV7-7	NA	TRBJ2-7	TGTGCCAGCAGCTTAGCGCAGAGTGCAGGAACCTACGAGCAGTACTTC	CASSLAQSAGTYEQYF
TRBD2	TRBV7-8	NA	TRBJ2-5	TGTGCCAGCAGCTTACAGGGCGGGAGTCAAGAGACCCAGTACTTC	CASSLQGGSQETQYF
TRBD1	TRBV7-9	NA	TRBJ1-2	TGTTCCAGCAGCTCCCCGGGACAGGCCTATGGCTACACCTTC	CSSSSPGQAYGYTF
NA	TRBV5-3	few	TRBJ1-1	TGTGCCAGAAGCTTTCTCCCCCGTAAGAACACTGAAGCTTTCTTT	CARSFLPRKNTEAFF
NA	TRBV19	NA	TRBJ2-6	TGTGCCAGTCAAAGGCCGGGGTCTGGGGCCAACGTCCTGACTTTC	CASQRPGSGANVLTF
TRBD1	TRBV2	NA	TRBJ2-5	TGTGCCAGCAGTGCGCTGACAGGGCACCAAGAGACCCAGTACTTC	CASSALTGHQETQYF
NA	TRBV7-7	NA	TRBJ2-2	TGTGCCAGCAGCCCATCCCCGGACTTGGGCACCGGGGAGCTGTTTTTT	CASSPSPDLGTGELFF
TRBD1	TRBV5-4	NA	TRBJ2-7	TGTGCCAGCAGCGTGGACAGGGTAGGATTCTACGAGCAGTACTTC	CASSVDRVGFYEQYF
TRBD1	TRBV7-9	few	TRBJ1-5	TGTTCCAGCAGCTTAAATGTTGGACAGGGGGCCTATCAGCCCCAGCATTTT	CSSSLNVGQGAYQPQHF
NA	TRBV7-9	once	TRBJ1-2	TGTGCCAGCAGTTCTGCCGCCCGACTTGGCGGCTACACCTTC	CASSSAARLGGYTF
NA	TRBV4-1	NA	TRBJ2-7	TGCGCCAGCAGCCAAGCCCCTTTGTACGAGCAGTACTTC	CASSQAPLYEQYF
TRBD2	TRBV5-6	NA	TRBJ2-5	TGTGCCAGCAGCTTGGGTCCAGCGGGAGTTCAAGAGACCCAGTACTTC	CASSLGPAGVQETQYF
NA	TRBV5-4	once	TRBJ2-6	TGTGCCAGCAGCTTGGCAGTCTCTGGGGCCAACGTCCTGACTTTC	CASSLAVSGANVLTF
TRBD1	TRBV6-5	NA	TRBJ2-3	TGTGCCAGCAGGACAGGGGTCGGGACAGATACGCAGTATTTT	CASRTGVGTDTQYF
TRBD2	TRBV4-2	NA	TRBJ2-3	TGTGCCAGCAGCCAAGGGCGGGGGGATACGCAGTATTTT	CASSQGRGDTQYF
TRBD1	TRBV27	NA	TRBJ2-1	TGTGCCAGCAGTTTAGGCGGGACAGGGTACAATGAGCAGTTCTTC	CASSLGGTGYNEQFF
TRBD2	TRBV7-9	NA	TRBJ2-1	TGTGCCAGCAGCTTAGCCCTAGCGGGGTACAATGAGCAGTTCTTC	CASSLALAGYNEQFF
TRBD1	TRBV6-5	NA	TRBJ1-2	TGTGCCAGCAGGATAGACAGGGCGGGTGGCTACACCTTC	CASRIDRAGGYTF
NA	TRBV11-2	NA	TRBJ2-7	TGTGCCAGCAGCCAAGGGGGGGGGCAAGCCTACGAGCAGTACTTC	CASSQGGGQAYEQYF
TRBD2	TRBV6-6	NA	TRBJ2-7	TGTGCCAGCAGCCTCTCAGCGGGAGGCTACGAGCAGTACTTC	CASSLSAGGYEQYF
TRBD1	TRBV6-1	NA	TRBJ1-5	TGTGCCAGCATCCCGGGACAGGGCAGACAGCCCCAGCATTTT	CASIPGQGRQPQHF
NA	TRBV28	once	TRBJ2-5	NA	CASSSSGGLGETQYF
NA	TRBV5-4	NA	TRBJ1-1	TGTGCCAGCAGCAGGGGGGGGCCTGAAGCTTTCTTT	CASSRGGPEAFF
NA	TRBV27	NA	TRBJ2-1	TGTGCCAGCAGTTTCGGACAGTACAATGAGCAGTTCTTC	CASSFGQYNEQFF
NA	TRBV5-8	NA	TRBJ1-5	TGTGCCAGCAGCTTGGGACAGAAAAATAGCAATCAGCCCCAGCATTTT	CASSLGQKNSNQPQHF
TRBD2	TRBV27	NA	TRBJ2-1	TGTGCCATAGGCGCGGGGGGGCGAAATGAGCAGTTCTTC	CAIGAGGRNEQFF
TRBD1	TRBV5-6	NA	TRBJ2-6	TGTGCCAGCAGCACAACAGGGGTTGGGGCCAACGTCCTGACTTTC	CASSTTGVGANVLTF
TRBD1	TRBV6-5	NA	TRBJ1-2	TGTGCCAGCAGTTACTCCGGGACAGGGGCGGGTGGCTACACCTTC	CASSYSGTGAGGYTF
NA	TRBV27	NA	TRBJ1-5	TGTGCCAGCAGTTTTTTTTTCATGGCCAGCAATCAGCCCCAGCATTTT	CASSFFFMASNQPQHF
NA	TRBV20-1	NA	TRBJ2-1	TGCAGTGCGAGGAAGAATGAGCAGTTCTTC	CSARKNEQFF
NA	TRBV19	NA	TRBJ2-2	TGTGCCAGTAGTATAGGGGGCGGCACCGGGGAGCTGTTTTTT	CASSIGGGTGELFF
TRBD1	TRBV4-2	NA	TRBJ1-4	TGTGCCAGCAGCCATCAGGGGGCCTTCGAAAAACTGTTTTTT	CASSHQGAFEKLFF
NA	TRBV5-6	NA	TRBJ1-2	TGTGCCAGCAGCTTGGTAACGGGTCTGGGCTATGGCTACACCTTC	CASSLVTGLGYGYTF
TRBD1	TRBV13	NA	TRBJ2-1	TGTGCCAGCAGCTCGGACAGGAGTGAGCAGTTCTTC	CASSSDRSEQFF
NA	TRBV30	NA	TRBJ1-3	TGTGCCTGGGTAACGGGTAACTCTGGAAACACCATATATTTT	CAWVTGNSGNTIYF
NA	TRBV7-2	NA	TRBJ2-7	TGTGCCAGCAGCTTAGGTCCCCGGACAGATTACGAGCAGTACTTC	CASSLGPRTDYEQYF
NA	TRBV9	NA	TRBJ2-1	TGTGCCAGCAGCGCGCAAGATTGGCCGGAGGAGCAGTTCTTC	CASSAQDWPEEQFF
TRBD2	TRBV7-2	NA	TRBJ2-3	TGTGCCAGCAGCTTACTTAGCGGGGGACGCACAGATACGCAGTATTTT	CASSLLSGGRTDTQYF
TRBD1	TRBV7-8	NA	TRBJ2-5	TGTGCCAGCAGCCTCACAGGGGCCCCGGCCCAAGAGACCCAGTACTTC	CASSLTGAPAQETQYF
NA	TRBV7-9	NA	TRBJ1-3	TGTGCCAGCGGAACTTGGGGGGCTGGAAACACCATATATTTT	CASGTWGAGNTIYF
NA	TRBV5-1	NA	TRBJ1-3	TGCGCCAGCAGCGCGTTCGGCTCTGGAAACACCATATATTTT	CASSAFGSGNTIYF
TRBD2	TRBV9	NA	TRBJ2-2	TGTGCCAGCAGCGTTAGCGGGGCCAGGGAGCTGTTTTTT	CASSVSGARELFF
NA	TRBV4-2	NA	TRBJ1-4	TGTGCCAGCAGCCCACAGAGGGTTGACGCTAATGAAAAACTGTTTTTT	CASSPQRVDANEKLFF
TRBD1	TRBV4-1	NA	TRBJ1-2	TGCGCCAGCAGCCAACCGGGACAGCGGATCGGGGGCTACACCTTC	CASSQPGQRIGGYTF
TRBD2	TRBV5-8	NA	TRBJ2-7	TGTGCCAGCAGCATACTGACGGGGGCGGGAGGGGAGCAGTACTTC	CASSILTGAGGEQYF
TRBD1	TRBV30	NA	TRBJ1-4	TGTGCCTGGAGAGGAGGGGGCAGTAATGAAAAACTGTTTTTT	CAWRGGGSNEKLFF
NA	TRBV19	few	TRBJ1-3	TGTGCCAGCACCCTGACGCAACCGACGGGGACTTTCTCTGGAAACACCATATATTTT	CASTLTQPTGTFSGNTIYF